A single sample gave rise to the 14 T cell receptor beta chains below, sequenced in a study of blood T cell repertoires in COVID-19. Libraries were prepared by immunoSEQ multiplex PCR; TCRdb keeps only in-frame clonotypes and omits some of them. Counted here are 100,000 to 150,000 clones, about 85% occurring once; the ten biggest clones make up under 8%. Sequences were obtained from peripheral blood. Every receptor here comes from an elderly man with active or convalescent COVID-19.

The gene calls are TRBV6-5 and TRBJ1-5; D unclear. The germline CDR1 and CDR2 sequences are MNHEY and SVGAGI. The CDR3 has 13 amino acids. V was trimmed by 4 bases and J by 0 bases, leaving 4 bases between them. CDR3 sequence reads: CASSSFSNQPQHF. The DNA of the CDR3 is TGTGCCAGCAGTTCGTTTAGCAATCAGCCCCAGCATTTT.

The chain links TRBV19 to TRBJ1-4, with 9 bases identical to TRBD1. With V trimmed by 7 bases and J by 8 bases, 8 bases remained unmatched. The germline CDR1 and CDR2 sequences are LNHDA and SQIVND (reference sequence). The CDR3 is 14 residues long. The CDR3 DNA follows: TGTGCCAGTAACCCGGACAGGGGAAGAGAAAAACTGTTTTTT. Protein product: CASNPDRGREKLFF. Full variable domain (rest looked up from reference TRBV19 and TRBJ1-4): DGGITQSPKYLFRKEGQNVTLSCEQNLNHDAMYWYRQDPGQGLRLIYYSQIVNDFQKGDIAEGYSVSREKKESFPLTVTSAQKNPTAFYLCASNPDRGREKLFFGSGTQLSVL.

The rearrangement links TRBV18 to TRBJ1-3; D may be TRBD1 (5 bases). The length of the CDR3 is 14 residues. The germline V and J ends were trimmed by 3 bases and 0 bases, with 6 bases remaining between them. Germline values: CDR1 KGHSH, CDR2 LQKENI. CDR3 DNA sequence: TGTGCCAGCTCACCCGACAGCTCTGGAAACACCATATATTTT. Its protein product is CASSPDSSGNTIYF. Variable domain in full (rest from reference TRBV18 and TRBJ1-3): NAGVMQNPRHLVRRRGQEARLRCSPMKGHSHVYWYRQLPEEGLKFMVYLQKENIIDESGMPKERFSAEFPKEGPSILRIQQVVRGDSAAYFCASSPDSSGNTIYFGEGSWLTVV.

The CDR3 DNA is TGTGCCAGCAGCCAGGGTCACAGAAACAATGAGCAGTTCTTC. Translated, it gives CASSQGHRNNEQFF. The V and J genes are TRBV9 and TRBJ2-1, with D possibly being TRBD1 (5 bases). The CDR3 is made up of 14 amino acids. Trimming took 4 bases from V and 5 from J, leaving 13 bases between them. Germline V gives CDR1 SGDLS, CDR2 YYNGEE. Looking up the rest from reference TRBV9 and TRBJ2-1 gives the full variable domain: DSGVTQTPKHLITATGQRVTLRCSPRSGDLSVYWYQQSLDQGLQFLIQYYNGEERAKGNILERFSAQQFPDLHSELNLSSLELGDSALYFCASSQGHRNNEQFFGPGTRLTVL.

The V and J genes are TRBV15 and TRBJ2-3, with 9 bases identical to TRBD2. The trim removed 2 bases at V and 0 bases at J, leaving 6 bases unmatched. Germline-derived CDR1 and CDR2 are LNHNV and YYDKDF (reference sequence). The CDR3 contains 17 residues. Here the CDR3 reads CATSRPGLATSTDTQYF. The CDR3 DNA follows: TGTGCCACCAGCAGACCTGGACTAGCGACTAGCACAGATACGCAGTATTTT. Combining the CDR3 with reference TRBV15 and TRBJ2-3 gives the whole variable domain DAMVIQNPRYQVTQFGKPVTLSCSQTLNHNVMYWYQQKSSQAPKLLFHYYDKDFNNEADTPDNFQSRRPNTSFCFLDIRSPGLGDTAMYLCATSRPGLATSTDTQYFGPGTRLTVL.

The chain combines TRBV28 with TRBJ1-6; 7 bases fit TRBD1. CDR1 MDHEN and CDR2 SYDVKM come from the germline V gene. CDR3 length: 16 amino acids. Trimming removed 6 bases from V and 6 bases from J; junction bases left unmatched: 11. Here the CDR3 DNA reads TGTGCCAGCAGCGATGGACAGGCCTACCGTAATTCACCCCTCCACTTT. Translated: CASSDGQAYRNSPLHF.

This chain connects TRBV3-1 (or the pseudogene TRBV3-2) to TRBJ2-3; 7 bases map to TRBD2. Germline loops: CDR1 LGHDT, CDR2 YNNKEL (reference sequence). This CDR3 has 15 amino acids. Germline trimming cut 7 bases from V and 0 bases from J; bases unmatched to any gene: 7. The CDR3 DNA reads as TGTGCCAGCAAACCGGGTAGCGGGAGCACAGATACGCAGTATTTT. Encoded protein: CASKPGSGSTDTQYF.

The rearrangement links TRBV27 to TRBJ2-1, with 9 bases lining up with TRBD1. Germline V CDR1 and CDR2: MNHEY, SMNVEV (reference sequence). This CDR3 has 15 residues. V lost 2 bases, J lost 3 bases, and 2 bases stayed unmatched. This CDR3 is CASSLGDRVYNEQFF. The CDR3, as DNA: TGTGCCAGCAGTTTAGGGGACAGGGTCTACAATGAGCAGTTCTTC.

This clone appeared once. The CDR3 DNA sequence: TGTGCCAGCAGCTTAAATCGAGGCACTGAAGCTTTCTTT. It is translated as CASSLNRGTEAFF. The chain joins TRBV7-9 to TRBJ1-1; D is ambiguous. Germline V gives CDR1 SEHNR, CDR2 FQNEAQ (reference sequence). The CDR3 is 13 residues long. V was trimmed by 2 bases and J by 4 bases, leaving 8 bases between them.

CDR3: CASSYSVLAGRHEQFF. The CDR3 DNA follows: TGTGCCAGCAGTTACTCGGTGCTAGCGGGCCGGCATGAGCAGTTCTTC. The chain links TRBV6-5 to TRBJ2-1; TRBD2 aligns across 8 bases. Losses at the gene ends were 0 bases for V and 8 bases for J; bases not matched to a gene: 9. The CDR3 sequence is 16 residues long. Germline V gives CDR1 MNHEY, CDR2 SVGAGI.

The chain is built from TRBV21-1 and TRBJ1-5; the D call TRBD1 from the table was never checked on the DNA. TRBV21-1 corresponds to a pseudogene. The CDR3 totals 15 residues. The CDR3 loop reads CASTPLLPQAGPQHF. The DNA of the CDR3 is TGTGCCAGCACCCCCCTCTTGCCGCAGGCTGGACCCCAGCATTTT.

The chain is built from TRBV7-3 and TRBJ2-3; D gene ambiguous. Looked up from germline, CDR1 is SGHTA and CDR2 is FQGTGA. Trimming stripped 0 bases from V and 5 bases from J, with 6 bases between. The CDR3 is 13 residues long. CDR3 coding DNA: TGTGCCAGCAGCTTAACGTCTAAAGATACGCAGTATTTT. It yields the protein CASSLTSKDTQYF.

The V and J genes are TRBV28 and TRBJ2-5, with D possibly being TRBD1 (5 bases). V was trimmed by 7 bases and J by 0 bases, leaving 9 bases between them. Germline-derived CDR1 and CDR2 are MDHEN and SYDVKM. The CDR3 has 13 residues. The CDR3 DNA reads TGTGCCAGCATGAAGGGGTACCAAGAGACCCAGTACTTC. It encodes CASMKGYQETQYF.

The chain combines TRBV4-2 with TRBJ2-7, with 8 bases matching TRBD2. This CDR3 spans 17 amino acids. Germline values: CDR1 LGHNA, CDR2 YNFKEQ. With V trimmed by 4 bases and J by 0 bases, 11 bases remained unmatched. The CDR3 nucleotides read TGTGCCAGCAGCCCGGGGGGGGGTAGCGGAAGCTCCTACGAGCAGTACTTC. This codes for CASSPGGGSGSSYEQYF.